A selection of T cell receptor beta chains follows, all from one sample in a study of cytomegalovirus exposure and HLA in healthy donors. Method: immunoSEQ multiplex PCR; TCRdb's copy keeps in-frame clones and lacks some. There are 220,000 or so clones in the sample; less than 85% occur only once, and roughly 5.5% lies in the top ten. The sample was PBMCs. These receptors were obtained from a woman between 18 and 30 years old in good health and CMV-seronegative. Each CDR3 is given with its conserved first and last residue. Each record gives: CDR3 protein, CDR3 DNA, J gene, D gene, V gene, clone size. The D gene is left open where the match is weak. Size is omitted from some rows. Given values are once, few, many or a class for expanded clones.

CDR3 protein: CASSLSDTQYF; CDR3 DNA: TGTGCCAGCAGCTTGTCAGATACGCAGTATTTT; J gene: TRBJ2-3; D gene: .; V gene: TRBV11-2; clone size: .
CDR3 protein: CASSTDRGVSPLHF; CDR3 DNA: TGCGCCAGCAGCACGGACAGGGGAGTTTCACCCCTCCACTTT; J gene: TRBJ1-6; D gene: TRBD1; V gene: TRBV5-1; clone size: .
CDR3 protein: CASYRSGRASTDTQYF; CDR3 DNA: TGTGCCAGCTACCGTAGCGGGAGAGCTAGCACAGATACGCAGTATTTT; J gene: TRBJ2-3; D gene: TRBD2; V gene: TRBV28; clone size: .
CDR3 protein: CASSTPQGNVDTQYF; CDR3 DNA: TGTGCCAGTAGTACCCCACAGGGGAATGTAGATACGCAGTATTTT; J gene: TRBJ2-3; D gene: TRBD1; V gene: TRBV19; clone size: .
CDR3 protein: CASSQDLTIGAYGYTF; CDR3 DNA: TGCGCCAGCAGCCAAGATCTGACCATAGGGGCCTATGGCTACACCTTC; J gene: TRBJ1-2; D gene: .; V gene: TRBV4-1; clone size: once
CDR3 protein: CASRGSGDNYGYTF; CDR3 DNA: TGCGCCAGCAGAGGGTCAGGGGATAACTATGGCTACACCTTC; J gene: TRBJ1-2; D gene: .; V gene: TRBV5-1; clone size: .
CDR3 protein: CASKLKGHGYTF; CDR3 DNA: TGTGCCAGCAAGTTGAAGGGCCATGGCTACACCTTC; J gene: TRBJ1-2; D gene: .; V gene: TRBV6-1; clone size: .
CDR3 protein: CASSFGTGLSRETQYF; CDR3 DNA: TGTGCCAGCAGTTTCGGTACAGGCCTCTCCCGGGAGACCCAGTACTTC; J gene: TRBJ2-5; D gene: .; V gene: TRBV28; clone size: .
CDR3 protein: CASSLPADRLSGNTIYF; CDR3 DNA: TGTGCCAGCAGTTTACCCGCGGACCGCCTCTCTGGAAACACCATATATTTT; J gene: TRBJ1-3; D gene: .; V gene: TRBV28; clone size: few
CDR3 protein: CASSARGGTSVRYEQYF; CDR3 DNA: TGTGCCAGCAGCGCCCGGGGGGGGACTAGCGTCCGGTACGAGCAGTACTTC; J gene: TRBJ2-7; D gene: TRBD2; V gene: TRBV13; clone size: .
CDR3 protein: CASSLSFRGGGPQHF; CDR3 DNA: TGTGCCAGCAGTTTAAGTTTCCGCGGCGGGGGGCCCCAGCATTTT; J gene: TRBJ1-5; D gene: .; V gene: TRBV28; clone size: .
CDR3 protein: CASSQYKPSHNEQFF; CDR3 DNA: TGCGCCAGCAGCCAGTACAAGCCGTCTCACAATGAGCAGTTCTTC; J gene: TRBJ2-1; D gene: .; V gene: TRBV4-1; clone size: .
CDR3 protein: CASSSAGTYYTDTQYF; CDR3 DNA: TGTGCCAGCAGCTCCGCCGGGACTTACTACACAGATACGCAGTATTTT; J gene: TRBJ2-3; D gene: .; V gene: TRBV5-6; clone size: .
CDR3 protein: CSVEGDSTYGYTF; CDR3 DNA: TGCAGCGTTGAGGGGGACAGCACCTATGGCTACACCTTC; J gene: TRBJ1-2; D gene: TRBD1; V gene: TRBV29-1; clone size: .
CDR3 protein: CASSQGQGLYEQYF; CDR3 DNA: TGTGCCAGCAGCCAGGGACAGGGCCTCTACGAGCAGTACTTC; J gene: TRBJ2-7; D gene: TRBD1; V gene: TRBV4-2; clone size: .
CDR3 protein: CASSRTDGYTEAFF; CDR3 DNA: TGCGCCAGCAGCCGGACGGATGGGTACACTGAAGCTTTCTTT; J gene: TRBJ1-1; D gene: .; V gene: TRBV5-1; clone size: few
CDR3 protein: CASSLAGREQYF; CDR3 DNA: TGTGCCAGCAGCTTAGCTGGTAGGGAGCAGTACTTC; J gene: TRBJ2-7; D gene: .; V gene: TRBV7-8; clone size: .
CDR3 protein: CASSKQGAGYEQYF; CDR3 DNA: TGTGCCAGCAGTAAACAGGGGGCGGGCTACGAGCAGTACTTC; J gene: TRBJ2-7; D gene: TRBD1; V gene: TRBV2; clone size: .
CDR3 protein: CASSTNDRDTEAFF; CDR3 DNA: TGTGCCAGCTCAACAAACGACAGGGACACTGAAGCTTTCTTT; J gene: TRBJ1-1; D gene: TRBD1; V gene: TRBV18; clone size: .
CDR3 protein: CASSLAFGHYEQYF; CDR3 DNA: TGTGCCAGCAGCTTAGCCTTCGGACACTACGAGCAGTACTTC; J gene: TRBJ2-7; D gene: .; V gene: TRBV11-1; clone size: medium-sized
CDR3 protein: CASSRGGQPQHF; CDR3 DNA: TGTGCCAGCAGTCGAGGGGGTCAGCCCCAGCATTTT; J gene: TRBJ1-5; D gene: .; V gene: TRBV5-6; clone size: .
CDR3 protein: CASIRGTNEQFF; CDR3 DNA: TGTGCCAGCATCAGGGGCACCAATGAGCAGTTCTTC; J gene: TRBJ2-1; D gene: .; V gene: TRBV28; clone size: .
CDR3 protein: CSVEGRQNYGYTF; CDR3 DNA: TGCAGCGTTGAAGGCCGCCAGAACTATGGCTACACCTTC; J gene: TRBJ1-2; D gene: .; V gene: TRBV29-1; clone size: .
CDR3 protein: CASSRQARTEAFF; CDR3 DNA: TGTGCCAGTAGTCGACAGGCGCGGACTGAAGCTTTCTTT; J gene: TRBJ1-1; D gene: .; V gene: TRBV19; clone size: .
CDR3 protein: CASGLVRDLAVYNEQFF; CDR3 DNA: TGTGCTAGTGGTTTGGTCCGGGACCTGGCGGTCTATAATGAGCAGTTCTTC; J gene: TRBJ2-1; D gene: .; V gene: TRBV12-5; clone size: .
CDR3 protein: CASTPRGQGGETQYF; CDR3 DNA: TGCGCCAGCACCCCACGGGGACAGGGCGGAGAGACCCAGTACTTC; J gene: TRBJ2-5; D gene: TRBD1; V gene: TRBV5-1; clone size: .
CDR3 protein: CASRLPGLAFTDTQYF; CDR3 DNA: TGTGCCAGCAGGCTTCCGGGACTAGCTTTCACAGATACGCAGTATTTT; J gene: TRBJ2-3; D gene: TRBD2; V gene: TRBV4-2; clone size: few
CDR3 protein: CASSSPSGSYEQYF; CDR3 DNA: TGTGCCAGCAGTTCCCCTAGCGGGTCCTACGAGCAGTACTTC; J gene: TRBJ2-7; D gene: TRBD2; V gene: TRBV6-5; clone size: .
CDR3 protein: CASSLTGVELSGTEAFF; CDR3 DNA: TGTGCCAGCAGCTTGACAGGGGTGGAATTATCGGGGACTGAAGCTTTCTTT; J gene: TRBJ1-1; D gene: TRBD1; V gene: TRBV5-6; clone size: .
CDR3 protein: CASSLRLYSNQPQHF; CDR3 DNA: TGTGCCAGCAGTTTAAGACTGTATAGCAATCAGCCCCAGCATTTT; J gene: TRBJ1-5; D gene: .; V gene: TRBV28; clone size: .
CDR3 protein: CASSRTGAPYEQYF; CDR3 DNA: TGTGCCAGCAGTCGTACAGGAGCTCCCTACGAGCAGTACTTC; J gene: TRBJ2-7; D gene: .; V gene: TRBV27; clone size: .
CDR3 protein: CAWSRTVTTEAFF; CDR3 DNA: TGTGCCTGGAGTAGGACAGTCACGACTGAAGCTTTCTTT; J gene: TRBJ1-1; D gene: .; V gene: TRBV30; clone size: few
CDR3 protein: CASSLWQGKNNEQFF; CDR3 DNA: TGTGCCAGCAGTTTATGGCAGGGGAAGAACAATGAGCAGTTCTTC; J gene: TRBJ2-1; D gene: .; V gene: TRBV28; clone size: .
CDR3 protein: CASSVVGGRNTGELFF; CDR3 DNA: TGTGCCAGCAGTGTCGTCGGCGGACGAAACACCGGGGAGCTGTTTTTT; J gene: TRBJ2-2; D gene: .; V gene: TRBV2; clone size: .
CDR3 protein: CASSVDSGGQETQYF; CDR3 DNA: TGTGCCAGCAGCGTAGATAGCGGGGGACAAGAGACCCAGTACTTC; J gene: TRBJ2-5; D gene: TRBD2; V gene: TRBV9; clone size: .
CDR3 protein: CSVQPGQGSRDEQYF; CDR3 DNA: TGCAGCGTCCAACCGGGACAGGGAAGTAGGGACGAGCAGTACTTC; J gene: TRBJ2-7; D gene: TRBD1; V gene: TRBV29-1; clone size: .
CDR3 protein: CASSLDRGGGNTIYF; CDR3 DNA: TGCGCCAGCAGCTTGGACAGGGGTGGTGGAAACACCATATATTTT; J gene: TRBJ1-3; D gene: TRBD1; V gene: TRBV5-1; clone size: .
CDR3 protein: CASSFEGRETQYF; CDR3 DNA: TGTGCCAGCAGCTTCGAGGGGCGGGAGACCCAGTACTTC; J gene: TRBJ2-5; D gene: .; V gene: TRBV5-4; clone size: .
CDR3 protein: CASSWWVNTGELFF; CDR3 DNA: TGCGCCAGCAGCTGGTGGGTGAACACCGGGGAGCTGTTTTTT; J gene: TRBJ2-2; D gene: .; V gene: TRBV5-1; clone size: .
CDR3 protein: CASMRLGNQPQHF; CDR3 DNA: TGTGCCAGCATGCGACTAGGGAATCAGCCCCAGCATTTT; J gene: TRBJ1-5; D gene: .; V gene: TRBV6-1; clone size: .